These T cell receptor beta chains were read from a single sample in a study of monozygotic twins with cystic fibrosis. Profiled with immunoSEQ multiplex PCR; TCRdb holds only in-frame clones, not every one. Of 15,000 to 20,000 clones in the sample, around 96% are singletons; the top ten hold approximately 0.62%. The sample consisted of blood. These receptors came from a girl aged 2 to 10 with cystic fibrosis. The CDR3 runs from the conserved cysteine through the conserved F or W. The D gene is left open where the match is weak. Some rows have no size entry. The others give once, few or many, or a class for an expanded clone.

D: TRBD2; V: TRBV10-2; J: TRBJ2-5; size: .; DNA: TGCGCCAGCAGTGAGATACTGGCGGCGGGGGGGCAAGAGACCCAGTACTTC; CDR3: CASSEILAAGGQETQYF
D: .; V: TRBV4-3; J: TRBJ2-3; size: .; DNA: TGCGCCAGCAGCCAAGATAGCAGGCCCCGTGATACGCAGTATTTT; CDR3: CASSQDSRPRDTQYF
D: TRBD1; V: TRBV15; J: TRBJ1-1; size: .; DNA: TGTGCCACCAGCAAAGACAGGGGGAGCCCTTCTGGAGCTTTCTTT; CDR3: CATSKDRGSPSGAFF
D: TRBD2; V: TRBV9; J: TRBJ2-5; size: .; DNA: TGTGCCAGCAGCGTTGGCGGGGGGTACCAAGAGACCCAGTACTTC; CDR3: CASSVGGGYQETQYF
D: .; V: TRBV19; J: TRBJ1-1; size: .; DNA: TGTGCCAGTAGAAGTGGCCTACAGGGAGGAGGGTACACTGAAGCTTTCTTT; CDR3: CASRSGLQGGGYTEAFF
D: .; V: TRBV19; J: TRBJ1-4; size: .; DNA: TGTGCCAGTAGTATTAGAGGGCGGGCTAATGAAAAACTGTTTTTT; CDR3: CASSIRGRANEKLFF
D: .; V: TRBV7-9; J: TRBJ1-2; size: .; DNA: TGTGCCAGCAGCTTATCCGACAGCTTCTATGGCTACACCTTC; CDR3: CASSLSDSFYGYTF
D: .; V: TRBV19; J: TRBJ1-2; size: .; DNA: TGTGCCAGTAGTACCAGGGGATATGGCTACACCTTC; CDR3: CASSTRGYGYTF
D: TRBD2; V: TRBV29-1; J: TRBJ2-1; size: .; DNA: TGCAGCGTTGAGGCAAGCGGGGGTATCTATGAGCAGTTCTTC; CDR3: CSVEASGGIYEQFF
D: TRBD2; V: TRBV4-3; J: TRBJ2-3; size: .; DNA: TGCGCCAGCAGCCAAGCCCGGGCTAGCGGGGGGGGACAATCAGATACGCAGTATTTT; CDR3: CASSQARASGGGQSDTQYF
D: .; V: TRBV6-5; J: TRBJ1-6; size: .; DNA: TGTGCCAGCAGTCGGGACGGCGGACGAAATTCACCCCTCCACTTT; CDR3: CASSRDGGRNSPLHF
D: .; V: TRBV15; J: TRBJ2-5; size: .; DNA: TGTGCCACCAGCAAACCGTCTCTGTTAGGGACCCAGTACTTC; CDR3: CATSKPSLLGTQYF
D: TRBD1; V: TRBV11-3; J: TRBJ1-2; size: .; DNA: TGTGCCAGCGGACCATCAGGGGGCGCTCACCATGGCTACACCTTC; CDR3: CASGPSGGAHHGYTF
D: .; V: TRBV5-6; J: TRBJ2-7; size: .; DNA: TGTGCCAGCAGCTCCAACTACGAGCAGTACTTC; CDR3: CASSSNYEQYF
D: .; V: TRBV29-1; J: TRBJ2-3; size: .; DNA: TGCAGCGTTGAAGATGGGACCTTGAGCGCAGATACGCAGTATTTT; CDR3: CSVEDGTLSADTQYF
D: .; V: TRBV5-8; J: TRBJ1-5; size: .; DNA: TGTGCCAGCAGGGAAGACAATCAGCCCCAGCATTTT; CDR3: CASREDNQPQHF
D: .; V: TRBV25-1; J: TRBJ1-2; size: .; DNA: TGTGCCAGCAGCCTTCGGCGGGGGGGAGGCTACACCTTC; CDR3: CASSLRRGGGYTF
D: .; V: TRBV20-1; J: TRBJ1-1; size: .; DNA: TGCAGTGTAAGAGATGGGGTGCGGGCTTTCTTT; CDR3: CSVRDGVRAFF
D: .; V: TRBV4-1; J: TRBJ1-1; size: .; DNA: TGCGCCAGCAGCCTTTCAGGGCACTCCGGGGTGAACACTGAAGCTTTCTTT; CDR3: CASSLSGHSGVNTEAFF
D: .; V: TRBV4-2; J: TRBJ2-2; size: .; DNA: TGTGCCAGCAGCCGAGATAACACCGGGGAGCTGTTTTTT; CDR3: CASSRDNTGELFF
D: .; V: TRBV27; J: TRBJ2-1; size: few; DNA: TGTGCCAGCAGACTAGGTGGAAATGAGCAGTTCTTC; CDR3: CASRLGGNEQFF
D: .; V: TRBV6-5; J: TRBJ1-6; size: once; DNA: TGTGCCAGCAGAAAGGACGGAAATAATTCACCCCTCCACTTT; CDR3: CASRKDGNNSPLHF
D: .; V: TRBV19; J: TRBJ2-7; size: .; DNA: TGTGCCAGTAGTATTCTAGCAGGGAACGAGCAGTACTTC; CDR3: CASSILAGNEQYF
D: .; V: TRBV7-8; J: TRBJ1-1; size: .; DNA: TGTGCCAGCAGCCAAGGGGTACCTGAAGCTTTCTTT; CDR3: CASSQGVPEAFF
D: TRBD1; V: TRBV28; J: TRBJ1-3; size: once; DNA: TGTGCCAGCAGTCCGGGGACAGGCAGCTCTGGAAACACCATATATTTT; CDR3: CASSPGTGSSGNTIYF
D: .; V: TRBV30; J: TRBJ2-2; size: once; DNA: TGTGCCTGGAGTGTATTCATACGCACCGGGGAGCTGTTTTTT; CDR3: CAWSVFIRTGELFF
D: .; V: TRBV5-1; J: TRBJ2-7; size: .; DNA: TGCGCCAGCAGCTTGGCCCTGGCGGGGACACCGACCTACGAGCAGTACTTC; CDR3: CASSLALAGTPTYEQYF
D: .; V: TRBV4-3; J: TRBJ1-2; size: .; DNA: TGCGCCAGCAGCCAAGATTCGGGCGTCGGCTATGGCTACACCTTC; CDR3: CASSQDSGVGYGYTF
D: .; V: TRBV9; J: TRBJ1-1; size: .; DNA: TGTGCCAGCAGCGTGGGCGGGGAGGGAATGAACACTGAAGCTTTCTTT; CDR3: CASSVGGEGMNTEAFF
D: TRBD2; V: TRBV27; J: TRBJ2-3; size: .; DNA: TGTGCCAGCAGTTTATATCGCAGCGGGGGGGCCACAGATACGCAGTATTTT; CDR3: CASSLYRSGGATDTQYF
D: .; V: TRBV4-3; J: TRBJ1-2; size: .; DNA: TGCGCCAGCAGCCAAGTGATCAACGCCCCTAACTATGGCTACACCTTC; CDR3: CASSQVINAPNYGYTF
D: TRBD1; V: TRBV28; J: TRBJ1-2; size: .; DNA: TGTGCCAGCAGACGGACAGGGGGCGGCTACACCTTC; CDR3: CASRRTGGGYTF
D: .; V: TRBV19; J: TRBJ1-4; size: .; DNA: TGTGCCAGCCCTGACCCTAATGAAAAACTGTTTTTT; CDR3: CASPDPNEKLFF
D: TRBD2; V: TRBV5-4; J: TRBJ2-7; size: .; DNA: TGTGCCAGCAGCTTGGCCGGAGCGGGGGGTACCCCCCCATACGAGCAGTACTTC; CDR3: CASSLAGAGGTPPYEQYF
D: .; V: TRBV14; J: TRBJ2-1; size: .; DNA: TGTGCCAGCAGCCAAATAGGAGTCAATGAGCAGTTCTTC; CDR3: CASSQIGVNEQFF
D: .; V: TRBV19; J: TRBJ1-2; size: .; DNA: TGTGCCAGTAGTATAGATCAGGGTTCAAGCGGCTACACCTTC; CDR3: CASSIDQGSSGYTF
D: .; V: TRBV10-3; J: TRBJ2-7; size: once; DNA: TGTGCCGTCGGGTTCTCCTACGAGCAGTACTTC; CDR3: CAVGFSYEQYF
D: TRBD1; V: TRBV11-2; J: TRBJ1-2; size: .; DNA: TGTGCCAGCAGCGTCGGGACAGACCATTATGGCTACACCTTC; CDR3: CASSVGTDHYGYTF
D: .; V: TRBV5-6; J: TRBJ2-2; size: .; DNA: TGTGCCAGCAGCTTGCTCGACAGCTTCACCGGGGAGCTGTTTTTT; CDR3: CASSLLDSFTGELFF
D: .; V: TRBV5-1; J: TRBJ1-5; size: .; DNA: TGCGCCAGCAGCTTCTTGAACTTGGCTAATAGCAATCAGCCCCAGCATTTT; CDR3: CASSFLNLANSNQPQHF
D: .; V: TRBV5-1; J: TRBJ1-6; size: .; DNA: TGCGCCAGCAGCTTATCGGGGGACTCACCCCTCCACTTT; CDR3: CASSLSGDSPLHF
D: .; V: TRBV10-3; J: TRBJ2-3; size: .; DNA: TGTGCCATCAGTGAATGGCGGGGCAGGACAGATACGCAGTATTTT; CDR3: CAISEWRGRTDTQYF
D: .; V: TRBV30; J: TRBJ2-7; size: .; DNA: TGTGCCTGGAGTGTCGACAGCTCCTACGAGCAGTACTTC; CDR3: CAWSVDSSYEQYF
D: .; V: TRBV6-4; J: TRBJ1-5; size: .; DNA: TGTGCCAGCAGTTCGGACAGCAATCAGCCCCAGCATTTT; CDR3: CASSSDSNQPQHF